This T cell receptor (beta chain) is from a study of blood T cell repertoires in COVID-19. Source study methods: Nucleated cell number was recorded as an estimate derived from reference gene primer amplification. The method was immunoSEQ multiplex PCR; TCRdb's version includes in-frame clones alone and lacks a portion of them. The V and J calls and the clone size are those of that table, but D and trimming were determined from the DNA. Among about 170,000 clones listed, more than 65% were seen once. This CDR3 has 15 amino acids. CDR1 is MNHEY, CDR2 SVGAGI, per germline. Losses at the gene ends were 2 bases for V and 7 bases for J; bases not matched to a gene: 8.

V and J are TRBV6-5 and TRBJ2-1; 7 nucleotides match TRBD2. The sample comprised peripheral blood. This TCR came from a human donor with acute or convalescent COVID-19. The donor label of this sample is uncertain. The DNA of the CDR3 is TGTGCCAGCAGTTACACAAGGGACGGGAGGAATGAGCAGTTCTTC. The encoded protein is CASSYTRDGRNEQFF.